This entry describes one TCR beta chain. Its specificity is not known. A junction end diverges from the germline sequence, so it may reflect a read error. Researchers took RNA transcripts and amplified TCR beta CDR3 regions from them. The first round was an RT-PCR with HTBI primers, and the second round was a multiplex PCR. One entry per CDR3 protein, called by TCRdb with MiXCR from the multiplex PCR reads. There are roughly 220,000 distinct CDR3 sequences in the sample; around 42% occur only once, and less than 50% lies in the top ten. This sample was included in a study of Graves' ophthalmopathy and Graves' hyperthyroidism. Study outcomes and limitations: The model forecast ophthalmopathy progression, reaching roughly 70% sensitivity and around 75% specificity.

Germline CDR1 is ENHRY and CDR2 is SYGVKD. This CDR3 is built from 13 residues. Sequences were obtained from peripheral blood. The rearrangement links TRBV10-3 to TRBJ1-5, with TRBD1 as a possible D gene (6 bases). This receptor was identified in an adult man with Graves' ophthalmopathy. The CDR3, as DNA: TGTGCCAGCAGTTACAGGGTGAGGCAGCCCCAGCATTTT. This encodes CASSYRVRQPQHF.